The TCR beta chain under discussion was sequenced for a study of control samples from healthy donors and cancer patients. CDR3 length equals 13 residues. The V end lost 1 base, the J end lost 3 bases, and 7 bases lay between the germline ends. Germline V gene sequence: CDR1 SGHKS, CDR2 YYEKEE (reference sequence). Using immunoSEQ multiplex PCR, the repertoire was profiled, and TCRdb retains in-frame clones only, with some absent. The sample carries 150,000 to 200,000 clones, less than 95% recorded once. What was sequenced was PBMCs. The receptor was derived from a man between 60 and 70 years old with colorectal cancer. This chain joins TRBV5-5 and TRBJ1-2; D not certain. CDR3 in amino acids: CASSLLTDYGYTF. DNA of the CDR3: TGTGCCAGCAGCTTGCTAACAGACTATGGCTACACCTTC.